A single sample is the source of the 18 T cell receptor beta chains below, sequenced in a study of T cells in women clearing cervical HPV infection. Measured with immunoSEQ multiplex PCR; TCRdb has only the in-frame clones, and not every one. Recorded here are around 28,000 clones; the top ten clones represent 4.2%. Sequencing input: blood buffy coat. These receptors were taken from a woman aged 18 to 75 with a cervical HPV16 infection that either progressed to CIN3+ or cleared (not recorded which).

The CDR3 loop is CARAIMRTGTPEAFF. The DNA read from the CDR3 is TGTGCCCGGGCGATAATGAGGACAGGGACCCCTGAA. The chain uses TRBV30 and TRBJ1-1, with 8 bases that match TRBD1. Coverage ceases 3 residues before the CDR3 finishes, and the germline J gene fills in the end. The CDR3 consists of 15 residues. Losses at the gene ends were 8 bases for V and 6 bases for J; bases not matched to a gene: 17. From germline, CDR1 is GTSNPN and CDR2 SVGIG (reference sequence).

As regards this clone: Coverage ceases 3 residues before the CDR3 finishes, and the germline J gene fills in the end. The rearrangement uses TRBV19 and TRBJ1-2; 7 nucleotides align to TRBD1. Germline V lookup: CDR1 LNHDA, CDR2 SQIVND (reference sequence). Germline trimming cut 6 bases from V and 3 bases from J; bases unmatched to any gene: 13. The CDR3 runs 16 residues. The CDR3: CASSDLRTGNDYGYTF. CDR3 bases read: TGTGCCAGTAGCGATCTACGGACAGGCAACGACTATGGC.

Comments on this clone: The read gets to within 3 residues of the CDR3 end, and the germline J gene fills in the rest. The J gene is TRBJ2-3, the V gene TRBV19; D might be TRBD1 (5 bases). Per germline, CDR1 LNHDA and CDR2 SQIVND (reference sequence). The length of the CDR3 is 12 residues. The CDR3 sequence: CASSIPPGSQYF. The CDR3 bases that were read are TGTGCCAGTAGTATCCCCCCAGGGTCG.

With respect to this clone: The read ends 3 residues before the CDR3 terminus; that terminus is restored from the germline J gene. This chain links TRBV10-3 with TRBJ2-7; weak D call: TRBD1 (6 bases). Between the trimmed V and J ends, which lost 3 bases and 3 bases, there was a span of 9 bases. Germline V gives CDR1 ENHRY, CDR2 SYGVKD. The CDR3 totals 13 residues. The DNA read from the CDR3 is TGTGCCATCAGTGAACAGGGCAACTACGAG. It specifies CAISEQGNYE. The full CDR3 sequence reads CAISEQGNYEQYF.

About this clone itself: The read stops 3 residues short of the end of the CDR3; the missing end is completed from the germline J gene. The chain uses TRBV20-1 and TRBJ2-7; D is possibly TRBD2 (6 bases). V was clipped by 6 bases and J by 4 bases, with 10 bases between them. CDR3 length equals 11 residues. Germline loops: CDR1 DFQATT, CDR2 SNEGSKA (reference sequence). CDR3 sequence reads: CSAIGGYEQYF. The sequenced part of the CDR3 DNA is TGCAGTGCCATCGGGGGATACGAG.

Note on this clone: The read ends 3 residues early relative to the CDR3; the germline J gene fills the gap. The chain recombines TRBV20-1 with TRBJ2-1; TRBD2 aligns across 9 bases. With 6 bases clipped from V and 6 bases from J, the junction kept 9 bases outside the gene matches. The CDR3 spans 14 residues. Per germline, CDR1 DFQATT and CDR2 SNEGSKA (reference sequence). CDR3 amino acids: CSAPSGRLFNEQFF. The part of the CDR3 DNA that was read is TGCAGTGCCCCGAGCGGGAGGTTATTCAATGAG.

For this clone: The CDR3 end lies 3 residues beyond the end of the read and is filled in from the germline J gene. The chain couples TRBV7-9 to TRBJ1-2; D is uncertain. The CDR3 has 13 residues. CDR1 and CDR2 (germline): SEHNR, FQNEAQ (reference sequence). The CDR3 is CASLIAGKGDYTF. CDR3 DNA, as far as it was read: TGTGCCAGCTTAATTGCGGGGAAAGGCGAC. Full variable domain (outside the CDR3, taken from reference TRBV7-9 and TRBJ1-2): DTGVSQNPRHKITKRGQNVTFRCDPISEHNRLYWYRQTLGQGPEFLTYFQNEAQLEKSRLLSDRFSAERPKGSFSTLEIQRTEQGDSAMYLCASLIAGKGDYTFGSGTRLTVV.

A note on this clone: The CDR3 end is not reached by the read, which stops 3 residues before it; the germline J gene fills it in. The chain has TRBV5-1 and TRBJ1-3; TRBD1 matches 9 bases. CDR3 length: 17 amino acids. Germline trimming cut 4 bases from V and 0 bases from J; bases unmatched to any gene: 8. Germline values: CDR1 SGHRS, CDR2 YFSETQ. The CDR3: CASSRPGTGSSGNTIYF. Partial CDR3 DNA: TGCGCCAGCAGCCGTCCCGGGACAGGGAGCTCTGGAAACACC. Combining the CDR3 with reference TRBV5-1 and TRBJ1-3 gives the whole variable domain KAGVTQTPRYLIKTRGQQVTLSCSPISGHRSVSWYQQTPGQGLQFLFEYFSETQRNKGNFPGRFSGRQFSNSRSEMNVSTLELGDSALYLCASSRPGTGSSGNTIYFGEGSWLTVV.

The CDR3 loop reads CASSQDLAGAYEQYF. Incomplete CDR3 DNA: TGTGCCAGCAGCCAAGATCTAGCGGGAGCATACGAG. This rearrangement joins TRBV4-2 to TRBJ2-7; the match to TRBD2 covers 10 bases. The CDR3 goes on 3 residues after the read ends, and that part is filled in from the germline J gene. Germline values: CDR1 LGHNA, CDR2 YNFKEQ. This CDR3 comprises 15 residues. V shed 0 bases and J 4 bases; nucleotides not matched to a gene: 3.

The DNA read from the CDR3 is TGTGCCACCTTGGCGGCGGCGGGACAGAACACTGAA. It is translated as CATLAAAGQNTE. The complete CDR3 sequence is CATLAAAGQNTEAFF. This chain connects TRBV19 to TRBJ1-1; TRBD1 might be the D (6 bases). The read falls 3 residues short of the CDR3 end, and the missing part is taken from the germline J gene. The CDR3 extends over 15 amino acids. The germline V gene encodes CDR1 LNHDA and CDR2 SQIVND (reference sequence). Trimming removed 10 bases from V and 1 base from J, with 19 bases in between. Looking up the rest from reference TRBV19 and TRBJ1-1 gives the full variable domain: DGGITQSPKYLFRKEGQNVTLSCEQNLNHDAMYWYRQDPGQGLRLIYYSQIVNDFQKGDIAEGYSVSREKKESFPLTVTSAQKNPTAFYLCATLAAAGQNTEAFFGQGTRLTVV.

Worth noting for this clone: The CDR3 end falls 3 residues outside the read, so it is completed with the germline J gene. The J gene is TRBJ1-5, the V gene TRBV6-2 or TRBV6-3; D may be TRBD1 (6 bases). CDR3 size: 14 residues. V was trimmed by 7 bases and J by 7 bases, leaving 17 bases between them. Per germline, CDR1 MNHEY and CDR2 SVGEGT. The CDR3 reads CASIAGQFGQPQHF. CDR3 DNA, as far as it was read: TGTGCCAGCATCGCAGGACAGTTCGGACAGCCC.

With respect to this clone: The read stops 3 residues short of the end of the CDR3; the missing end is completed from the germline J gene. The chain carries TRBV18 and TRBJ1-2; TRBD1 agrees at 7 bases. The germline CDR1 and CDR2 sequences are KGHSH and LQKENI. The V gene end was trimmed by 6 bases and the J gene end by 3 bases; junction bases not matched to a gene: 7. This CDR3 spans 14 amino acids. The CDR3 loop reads CASSLGGTDYGYTF. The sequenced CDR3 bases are TGTGCCAGCTCGTTAGGAGGGACAGACTATGGC. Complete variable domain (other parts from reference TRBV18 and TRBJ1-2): NAGVMQNPRHLVRRRGQEARLRCSPMKGHSHVYWYRQLPEEGLKFMVYLQKENIIDESGMPKERFSAEFPKEGPSILRIQQVVRGDSAAYFCASSLGGTDYGYTFGSGTRLTVV.

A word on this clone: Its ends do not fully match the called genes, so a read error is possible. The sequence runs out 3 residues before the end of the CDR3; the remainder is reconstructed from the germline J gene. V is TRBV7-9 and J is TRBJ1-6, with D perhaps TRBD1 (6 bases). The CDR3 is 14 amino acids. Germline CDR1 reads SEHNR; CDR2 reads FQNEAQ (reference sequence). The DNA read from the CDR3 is TGTGTCAGCAGCCAGGACAGCAATAATTCACCC. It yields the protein CVSSQDSNNSP. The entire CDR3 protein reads CVSSQDSNNSPLHF.

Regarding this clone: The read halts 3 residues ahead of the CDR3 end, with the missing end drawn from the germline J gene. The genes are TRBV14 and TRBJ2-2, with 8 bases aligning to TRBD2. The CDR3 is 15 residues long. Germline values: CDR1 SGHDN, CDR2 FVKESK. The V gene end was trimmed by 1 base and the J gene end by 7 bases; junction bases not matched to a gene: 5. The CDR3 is CASSQAVAGLGELFF. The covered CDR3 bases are TGTGCCAGCAGCCAAGCTGTAGCGGGGCTCGGGGAG.

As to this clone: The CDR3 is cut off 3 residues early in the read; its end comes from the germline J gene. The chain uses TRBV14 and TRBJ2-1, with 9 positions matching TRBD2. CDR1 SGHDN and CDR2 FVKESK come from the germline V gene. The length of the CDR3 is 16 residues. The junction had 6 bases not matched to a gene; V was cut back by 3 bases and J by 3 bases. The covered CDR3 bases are TGTGCCAGCAGCCACGGAGGGACTAGCTACTACAATGAG. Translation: CASSHGGTSYYNE. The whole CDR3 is CASSHGGTSYYNEQFF.

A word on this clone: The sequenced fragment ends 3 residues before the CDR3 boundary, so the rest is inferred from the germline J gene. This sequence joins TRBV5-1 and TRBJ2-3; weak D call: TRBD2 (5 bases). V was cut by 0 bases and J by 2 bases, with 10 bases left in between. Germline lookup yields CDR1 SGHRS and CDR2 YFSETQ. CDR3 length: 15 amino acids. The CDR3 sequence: CASSLAPGLTDTQYF. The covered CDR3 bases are TGCGCCAGCAGCTTGGCCCCAGGACTCACAGATACG.

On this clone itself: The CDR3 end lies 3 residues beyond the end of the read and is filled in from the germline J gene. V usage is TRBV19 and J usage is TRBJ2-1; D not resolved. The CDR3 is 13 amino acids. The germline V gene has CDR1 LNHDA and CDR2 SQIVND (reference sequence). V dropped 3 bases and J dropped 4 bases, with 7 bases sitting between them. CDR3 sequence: CASSIALYNEQFF. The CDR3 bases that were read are TGTGCCAGTAGTATCGCTCTATACAATGAG.

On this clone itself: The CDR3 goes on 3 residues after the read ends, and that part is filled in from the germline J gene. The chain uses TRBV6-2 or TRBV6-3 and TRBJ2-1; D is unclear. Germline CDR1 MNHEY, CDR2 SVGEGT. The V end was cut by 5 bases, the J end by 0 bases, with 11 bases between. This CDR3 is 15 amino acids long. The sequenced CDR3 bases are TGTGCCAGCAGTGACCAGGAGAGCTCCTACAATGAG. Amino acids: CASSDQESSYNE. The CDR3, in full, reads CASSDQESSYNEQFF.